This TCR beta chain was identified during a study of T cells after yellow fever vaccination. Findings of the study overall: Only a small proportion of the clonotypes turned up in both the CD4 and the CD8 compartments, likely arising from convergent recombination. A large majority of primary-vaccination clones showed up again after the booster (under 98% CD4, about 90% CD8).

The V gene's germline CDR1 is DFQATT and CDR2 SNEGSKA (reference sequence). This CDR3 region has 16 residues. Deletions cut 3 bases from V and 8 bases from J, with 20 bases between. This clonotype was picked up a small number of times. Antigen unknown. TCR cDNA, made by 5'RACE template switching, carried an added universal primer site and UMIs. In TCRdb, the 5' RACE reads were re-called with MiXCR into one record per CDR3 protein. This table has around 310,000 distinct CDR3 sequences, approximately 4% appearing once. This chain links TRBV20-1 with TRBJ1-6; D is unresolved. Sequenced material: PBMCs, taken 15 days after the yellow fever booster vaccination. This receptor was identified in a young man who received the YFV17D yellow fever vaccine. The CDR3 protein is CSASRILLGWDSPLHF. For the CDR3, the DNA is TGCAGTGCTAGTAGAATTCTACTGGGGTGGGATTCACCCCTCCACTTT.